The entry below describes one T cell receptor beta chain. It has no known antigen specificity. No much larger clonotype is one base removed from it; base qualities were not supplied. This sample stems from a study of blood T cell repertoires in COVID-19 (TCRdb year 2020). For the study in its entirety: Samples from collaborators originated in the United States, Italy and Spain and spanned both the acute and convalescent phases of COVID-19. Samples were obtained from the ongoing ImmuneRACE study (first 160 participants) and from 950 to 1,500 subjects provided by 6 global collaborators. A freely available public database, intended as a resource for researchers studying the immune response to SARS-CoV-2, is where the repertoires were released. Where available, HLA class I and class II types were obtained from metadata supplied by the sample provider rather than from assay-based typing. Sample metadata almost always included a de-identified subject ID, COVID-19 status, age in years and sex. Subjects who had been exposed to COVID-19, were actively infected with it, or had recovered from it provided the deeply sampled blood TCRbeta repertoires that made up the dataset. The prospective study material was composed of cDNA or gDNA derived from T cells, B-cell-depleted T cells, or PBMCs. Results and caveats for the whole study, not just this receptor: How much clinical and demographic metadata was included differed by source and by participant, and the metadata was provided uncurated.

The immunoSEQ Assay, a bias-controlled multiplex PCR, was used to amplify TCRbeta CDR3 regions from genomic DNA. As for the authors' bioinformatics: The number of nucleated cells in each sample was estimated from the amplification of reference gene primers within the assay. To quantify the absolute abundance of each unique TCRbeta CDR3 rearrangement, sequence reads were collapsed and filtered. For each sample, productive Simpson clonality was calculated as the square root of Simpson's diversity index across productive rearrangements. TCRdb obtained this table from immuneACCESS and retained in-frame rearrangements with V and J assigned. These tables miss some clones; where compared with another copy, unresolved V genes account for less than half of the shortfall, and the remainder is unexplained. V and J calls and clone size are given by that table; D and trimming were obtained from the DNA. This sample holds tens of thousands of clones; 80% to 90% were observed only once. The ten largest clones represent more than 3% of the sample.

V sheds 2 bases and J sheds 0 bases, leaving 7 bases between their ends. Looking up the germline V gene (reference sequence) yields CDR1 SEHNR and CDR2 FQNEAQ. The CDR3 numbers 14 residues from cysteine through phenylalanine. CDR3 DNA only is kept here, 42 bases in frame from base 1. One collaborating source in Seattle enrolled patients while the patients were actively infected and followed the patients over time throughout the course of disease. Collaborating institutions collected whole blood in K2EDTA tubes following their own protocols. For TCRbeta analysis, collaborator samples were shipped as frozen whole blood, as isolated PBMCs, or as DNA extracted from either sample type.

The sequenced sample consisted of peripheral blood. The receptor's source is a man aged 35 to 55 with COVID-19, enrolled during active disease. Here the chain combines TRBV7-9 and TRBJ1-1; no confident D gene assignment can be made. The DNA is TGTGCCAGCAGCTTAAGCGGGGTGAACACTGAAGCTTTCTTT. Its protein is CASSLSGVNTEAFF.